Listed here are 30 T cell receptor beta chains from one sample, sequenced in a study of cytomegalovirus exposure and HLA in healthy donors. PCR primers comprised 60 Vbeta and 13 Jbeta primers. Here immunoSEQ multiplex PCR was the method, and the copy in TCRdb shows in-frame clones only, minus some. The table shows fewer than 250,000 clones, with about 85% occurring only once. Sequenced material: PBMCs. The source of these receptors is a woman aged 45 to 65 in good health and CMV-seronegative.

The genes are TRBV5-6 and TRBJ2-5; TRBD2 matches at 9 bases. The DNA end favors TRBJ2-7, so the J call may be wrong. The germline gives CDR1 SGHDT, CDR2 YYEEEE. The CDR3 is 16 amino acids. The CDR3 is CASSLARGRGGYEQYF. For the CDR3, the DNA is TGTGCCAGCAGCTTGGCCCGCGGGAGGGGGGGCTACGAGCAGTACTTC.

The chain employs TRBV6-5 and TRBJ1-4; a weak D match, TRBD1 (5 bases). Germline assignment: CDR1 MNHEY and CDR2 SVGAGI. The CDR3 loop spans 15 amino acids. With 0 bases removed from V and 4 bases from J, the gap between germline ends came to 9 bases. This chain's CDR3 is CASSYSRGINEKLFF. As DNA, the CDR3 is TGTGCCAGCAGTTACTCGCGGGGCATTAATGAAAAACTGTTTTTT.

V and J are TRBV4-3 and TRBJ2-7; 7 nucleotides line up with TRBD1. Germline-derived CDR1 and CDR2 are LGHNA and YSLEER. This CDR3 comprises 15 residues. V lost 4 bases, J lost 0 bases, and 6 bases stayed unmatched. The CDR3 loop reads CASSLRQGNSYEQYF. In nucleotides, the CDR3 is TGCGCCAGCAGCCTTCGACAGGGAAACTCCTACGAGCAGTACTTC.

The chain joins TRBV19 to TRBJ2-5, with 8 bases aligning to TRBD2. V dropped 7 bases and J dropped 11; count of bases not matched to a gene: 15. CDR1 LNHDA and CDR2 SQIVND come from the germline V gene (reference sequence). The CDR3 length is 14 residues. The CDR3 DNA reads TGTGCCAGTACAGGGCTAGCGGGCTCGGGGGAGCAGTACTTC. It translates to CASTGLAGSGEQYF.

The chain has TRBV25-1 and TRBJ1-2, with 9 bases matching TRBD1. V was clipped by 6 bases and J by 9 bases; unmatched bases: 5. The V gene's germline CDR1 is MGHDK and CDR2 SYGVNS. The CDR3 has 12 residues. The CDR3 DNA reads TGTGCCAGCAGCGGGACAGGGAATCGCTACACCTTC. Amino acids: CASSGTGNRYTF.

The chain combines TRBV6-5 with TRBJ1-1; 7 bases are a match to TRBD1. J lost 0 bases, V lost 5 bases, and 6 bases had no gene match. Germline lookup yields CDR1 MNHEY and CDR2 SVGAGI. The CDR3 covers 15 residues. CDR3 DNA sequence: TGTGCCAGCAGTCGCAGGGGGATGATGAACACTGAAGCTTTCTTT. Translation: CASSRRGMMNTEAFF.

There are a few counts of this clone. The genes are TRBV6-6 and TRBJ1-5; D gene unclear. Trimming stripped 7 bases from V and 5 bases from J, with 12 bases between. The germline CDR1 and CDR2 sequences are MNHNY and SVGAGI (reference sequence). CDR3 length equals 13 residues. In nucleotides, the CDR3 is TGTGCCAGCATTGAACAGACGCATCAGCCCCAGCATTTT. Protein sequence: CASIEQTHQPQHF.

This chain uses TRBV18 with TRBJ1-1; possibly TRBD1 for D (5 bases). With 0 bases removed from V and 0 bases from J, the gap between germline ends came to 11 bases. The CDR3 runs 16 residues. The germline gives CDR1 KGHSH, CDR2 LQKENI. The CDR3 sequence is CASSPPKGSMNTEAFF. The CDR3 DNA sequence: TGTGCCAGCTCACCACCGAAGGGGTCTATGAACACTGAAGCTTTCTTT.

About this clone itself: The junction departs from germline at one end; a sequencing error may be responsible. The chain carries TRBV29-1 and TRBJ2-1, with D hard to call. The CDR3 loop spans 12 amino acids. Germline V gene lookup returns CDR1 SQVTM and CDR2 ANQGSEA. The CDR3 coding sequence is TGCAGCGTTGAAGGCGGAAGCAATGAGCAGCTCTTC. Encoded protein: CSVEGGSNEQLF.

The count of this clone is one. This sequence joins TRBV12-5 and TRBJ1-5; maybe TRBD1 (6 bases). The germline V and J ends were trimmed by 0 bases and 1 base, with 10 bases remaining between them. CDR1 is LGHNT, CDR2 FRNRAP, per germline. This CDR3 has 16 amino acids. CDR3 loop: CASGLVGGESNQPQHF. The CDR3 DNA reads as TGTGCTAGTGGTTTGGTAGGGGGGGAGAGCAATCAGCCCCAGCATTTT.

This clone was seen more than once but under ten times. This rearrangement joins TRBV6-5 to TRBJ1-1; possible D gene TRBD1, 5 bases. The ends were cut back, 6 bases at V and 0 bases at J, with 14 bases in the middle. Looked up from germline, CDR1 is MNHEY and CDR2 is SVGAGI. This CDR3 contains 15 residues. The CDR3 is CASRMTVNLNTEAFF. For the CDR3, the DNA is TGTGCCAGCAGGATGACAGTCAACCTGAACACTGAAGCTTTCTTT.

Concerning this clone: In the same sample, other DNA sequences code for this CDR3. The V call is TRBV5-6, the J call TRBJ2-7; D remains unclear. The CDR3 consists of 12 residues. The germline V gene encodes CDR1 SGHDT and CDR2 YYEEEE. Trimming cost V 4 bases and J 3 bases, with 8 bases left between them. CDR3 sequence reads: CASSRDSYEQYF. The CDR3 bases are TGTGCCAGCAGCAGAGATAGCTACGAGCAGTACTTC.

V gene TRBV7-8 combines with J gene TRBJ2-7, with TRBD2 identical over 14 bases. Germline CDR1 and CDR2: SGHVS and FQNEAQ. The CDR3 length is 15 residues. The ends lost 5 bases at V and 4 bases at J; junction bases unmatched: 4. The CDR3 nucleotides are TGTGCCAGCAGCCCAGGGACTAGCGGGAGATACGAGCAGTACTTC. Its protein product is CASSPGTSGRYEQYF.

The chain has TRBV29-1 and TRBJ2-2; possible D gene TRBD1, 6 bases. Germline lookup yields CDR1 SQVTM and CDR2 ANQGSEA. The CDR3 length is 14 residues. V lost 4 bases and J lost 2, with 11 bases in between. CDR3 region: CSVAHRDNTGELFF. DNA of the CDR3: TGCAGCGTTGCCCACAGGGACAACACCGGGGAGCTGTTTTTT.

Here the CDR3 DNA reads TGTGCCAGCAGCGGCATAGGGGTTGGTATGGGGACCGGGGAGCTGTTTTTT. Its protein product is CASSGIGVGMGTGELFF. The genes are TRBV9 and TRBJ2-2; D might be TRBD1 (5 bases). The V gene's germline CDR1 is SGDLS and CDR2 YYNGEE. Trimming shortened V by 3 bases and J by 5 bases, and 20 bases separated the two germline ends. The CDR3 spans 17 residues. Variable domain in full (rest from reference TRBV9 and TRBJ2-2): DSGVTQTPKHLITATGQRVTLRCSPRSGDLSVYWYQQSLDQGLQFLIQYYNGEERAKGNILERFSAQQFPDLHSELNLSSLELGDSALYFCASSGIGVGMGTGELFFGEGSRLTVL.

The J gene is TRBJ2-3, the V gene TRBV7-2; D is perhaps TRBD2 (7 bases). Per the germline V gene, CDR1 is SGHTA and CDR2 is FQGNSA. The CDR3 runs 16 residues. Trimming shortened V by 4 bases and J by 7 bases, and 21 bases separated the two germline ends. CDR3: CASSSLGGGFMNTQYF. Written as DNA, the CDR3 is TGTGCCAGCAGCTCACTAGGGGGGGGATTCATGAATACGCAGTATTTT.

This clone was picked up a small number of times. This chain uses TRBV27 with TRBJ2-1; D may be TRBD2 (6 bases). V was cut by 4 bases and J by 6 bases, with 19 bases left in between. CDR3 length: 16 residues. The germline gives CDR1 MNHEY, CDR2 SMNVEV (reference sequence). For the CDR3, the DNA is TGTGCCAGCAGTTATTCTCGAACCGGAGGGATCAATGAGCAGTTCTTC. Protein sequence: CASSYSRTGGINEQFF.

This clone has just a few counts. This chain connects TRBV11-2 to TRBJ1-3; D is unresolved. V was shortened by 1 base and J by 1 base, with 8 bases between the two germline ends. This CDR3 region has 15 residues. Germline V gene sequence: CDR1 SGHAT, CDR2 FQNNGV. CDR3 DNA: TGTGCCAGCAGCTTAGTTCGAGGGTCTGGAAACACCATATATTTT. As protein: CASSLVRGSGNTIYF.

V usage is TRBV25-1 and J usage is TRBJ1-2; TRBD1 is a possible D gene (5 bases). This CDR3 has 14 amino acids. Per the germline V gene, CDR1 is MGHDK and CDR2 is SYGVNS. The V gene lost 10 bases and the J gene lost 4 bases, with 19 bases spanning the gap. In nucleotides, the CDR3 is TGTGCCACCCCTCGGGGCAGGGAGGTCTATGGCTACACCTTC. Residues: CATPRGREVYGYTF.

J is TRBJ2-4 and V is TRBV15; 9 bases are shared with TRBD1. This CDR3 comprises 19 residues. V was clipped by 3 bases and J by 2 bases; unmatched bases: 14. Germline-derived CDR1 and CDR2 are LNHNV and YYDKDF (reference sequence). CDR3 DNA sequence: TGTGCCACCAGCAGGGACAGGGGTTGGGGTTCTGCTACCAAAAACATTCAGTACTTC. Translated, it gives CATSRDRGWGSATKNIQYF.

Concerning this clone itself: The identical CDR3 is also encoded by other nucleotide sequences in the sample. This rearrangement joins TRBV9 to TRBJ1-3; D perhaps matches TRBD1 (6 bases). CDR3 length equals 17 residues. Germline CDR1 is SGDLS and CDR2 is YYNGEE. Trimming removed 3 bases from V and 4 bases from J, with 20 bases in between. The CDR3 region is CASSEGVGQGVGNTIYF. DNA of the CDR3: TGTGCCAGCAGCGAGGGGGTTGGGCAGGGCGTAGGAAACACCATATATTTT.

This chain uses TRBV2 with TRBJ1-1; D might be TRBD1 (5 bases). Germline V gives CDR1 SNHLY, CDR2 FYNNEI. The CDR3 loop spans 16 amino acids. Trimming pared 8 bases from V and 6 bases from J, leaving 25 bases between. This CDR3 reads CASVFSSGRGEAEAFF. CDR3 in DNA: TGTGCCAGCGTGTTTTCTAGCGGGAGAGGGGAGGCTGAAGCTTTCTTT.

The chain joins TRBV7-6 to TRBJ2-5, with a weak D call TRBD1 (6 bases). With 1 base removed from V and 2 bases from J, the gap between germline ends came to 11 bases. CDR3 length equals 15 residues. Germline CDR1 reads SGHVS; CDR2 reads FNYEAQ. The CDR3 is CASSLGAGVQETQYF. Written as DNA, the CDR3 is TGTGCCAGCAGCTTAGGAGCAGGGGTACAAGAGACCCAGTACTTC.

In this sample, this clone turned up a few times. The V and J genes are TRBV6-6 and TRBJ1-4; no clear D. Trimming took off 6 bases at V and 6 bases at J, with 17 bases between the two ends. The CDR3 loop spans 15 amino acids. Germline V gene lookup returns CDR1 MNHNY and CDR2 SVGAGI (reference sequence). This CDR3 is CASSQKSTSYEKLFF. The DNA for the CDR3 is TGTGCCAGCAGCCAAAAGTCAACGAGCTATGAAAAACTGTTTTTT.

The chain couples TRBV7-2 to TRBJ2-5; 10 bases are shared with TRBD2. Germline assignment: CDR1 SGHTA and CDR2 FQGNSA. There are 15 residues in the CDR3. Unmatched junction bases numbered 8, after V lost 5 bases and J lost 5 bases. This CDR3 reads CASSPLAGRRETQYF. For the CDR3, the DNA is TGTGCCAGCAGCCCACTAGCGGGACGGAGGGAGACCCAGTACTTC.

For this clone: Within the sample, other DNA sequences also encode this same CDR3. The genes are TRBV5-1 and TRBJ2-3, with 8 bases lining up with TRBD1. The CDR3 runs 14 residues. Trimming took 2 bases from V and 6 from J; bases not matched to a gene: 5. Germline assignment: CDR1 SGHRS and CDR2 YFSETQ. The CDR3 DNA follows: TGCGCCAGCAGCTTTGGACAGGGTAGGGATACGCAGTATTTT. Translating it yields CASSFGQGRDTQYF. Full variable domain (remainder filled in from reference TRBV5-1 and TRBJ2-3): KAGVTQTPRYLIKTRGQQVTLSCSPISGHRSVSWYQQTPGQGLQFLFEYFSETQRNKGNFPGRFSGRQFSNSRSEMNVSTLELGDSALYLCASSFGQGRDTQYFGPGTRLTVL.

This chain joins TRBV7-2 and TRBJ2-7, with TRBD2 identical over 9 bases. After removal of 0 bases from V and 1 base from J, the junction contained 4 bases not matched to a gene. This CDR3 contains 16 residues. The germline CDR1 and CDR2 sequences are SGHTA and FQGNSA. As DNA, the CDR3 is TGTGCCAGCAGCTTAGCCCGAGCGGGAGGATCCTACGAGCAGTACTTC. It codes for CASSLARAGGSYEQYF.

CDR3 sequence reads: CASSQTPGAYEQYF. CDR3 DNA sequence: TGTGCCAGCAGCCAGACCCCGGGGGCCTACGAGCAGTACTTC. The chain employs TRBV7-2 and TRBJ2-7, with D perhaps matching TRBD2 (6 bases). Germline lookup yields CDR1 SGHTA and CDR2 FQGNSA. This CDR3 comprises 14 residues. The V end lost 5 bases, the J end lost 2 bases, and 13 bases lay between the germline ends. The full variable domain, its missing parts supplied by reference TRBV7-2 and TRBJ2-7, is GAGVSQSPSNKVTEKGKDVELRCDPISGHTALYWYRQSLGQGLEFLIYFQGNSAPDKSGLPSDRFSAERTGGSVSTLTIQRTQQEDSAVYLCASSQTPGAYEQYFGPGTRLTVT.

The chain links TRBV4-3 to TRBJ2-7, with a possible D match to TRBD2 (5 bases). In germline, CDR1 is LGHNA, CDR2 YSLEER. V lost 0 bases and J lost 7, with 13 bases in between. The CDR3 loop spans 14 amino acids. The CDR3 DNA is TGCGCCAGCAGCCAAGATTTGGGTAGCGTGGAGCAGTACTTC. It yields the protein CASSQDLGSVEQYF.

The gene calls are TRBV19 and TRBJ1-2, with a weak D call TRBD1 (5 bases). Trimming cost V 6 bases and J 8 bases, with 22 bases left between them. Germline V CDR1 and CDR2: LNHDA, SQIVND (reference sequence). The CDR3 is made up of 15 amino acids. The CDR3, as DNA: TGTGCCAGTAGCCCGGGCCGGGGGGTGCCGATGGGCTACACCTTC. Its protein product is CASSPGRGVPMGYTF.